The 32 T cell receptor beta chains in this list originate from one sample, sequenced in a study. Via MiXCR, TCRdb re-called the 5' RACE reads, giving one row per CDR3 protein. The top ten clones hold 50% to 60% of a sample with fewer than 6,500 distinct CDR3 sequences, approximately 40% of them seen once. The specimen sequenced was memory CD4+ T cells sorted from blood. Stated subset: memory CD4+ T cells, CD4+CD45RO+CD25-. The origin of the receptors is a female donor with breast cancer.

This clonotype is labeled as medium-sized. The rearrangement links TRBV5-1 to TRBJ2-7; TRBD2 matches at 12 bases. CDR3 length: 17 residues. Germline V gene sequence: CDR1 SGHRS, CDR2 YFSETQ. Germline trimming cut 1 base from V and 1 base from J; bases unmatched to any gene: 6. CDR3: CASSLPGTSGWSYEQYF. DNA of the CDR3: TGCGCCAGCAGCTTGCCGGGGACTAGCGGGTGGTCCTACGAGCAGTACTTC.

The chain carries TRBV11-3 and TRBJ2-1; 10 bases align to TRBD2. Trimming at V came to 2 bases and at J to 2 bases, leaving 6 bases not matched to a gene. The CDR3 contains 17 residues. CDR1 is SGHNT, CDR2 YENEEA, per germline. This chain's CDR3 is CASSLYSLAGAYNEQFF. The CDR3, as DNA: TGTGCCAGCAGCTTATATAGCCTAGCGGGGGCCTACAATGAGCAGTTCTTC.

In this sample, this clonotype turned up a few times. A much larger clonotype is one base distant, so this may be a read error. This chain connects TRBV4-1 to TRBJ2-7, with TRBD2 as a possible D gene (5 bases). CDR3 length: 15 amino acids. The V gene lost 1 base and the J gene lost 4 bases, with 14 bases spanning the gap. Germline V CDR1 and CDR2: MGHRA, YSYEKL. CDR3: CASSQGIGSLYEQYF. CDR3 sequence (DNA): TGCGCCAGCAGCCAAGGGATAGGGAGCCTTTACGAGCAGTACTTC.

This clonotype is classed as medium-sized (0.01 to 0.1%). The CDR3 DNA follows: TGCAGTGCTAGTAAGGATAACACTGAAGCTTTCTTT. It is translated as CSASKDNTEAFF. The chain recombines TRBV20-1 with TRBJ1-1; D remains unclear. Trimming took off 3 bases at V and 2 bases at J, with 7 bases between the two ends. The CDR3 has 12 residues. Germline-derived CDR1 and CDR2 are DFQATT and SNEGSKA (reference sequence).

This clonotype is medium-sized within its sample. The chain carries TRBV5-1 and TRBJ2-3; 13 bases match TRBD2. The V gene's germline CDR1 is SGHRS and CDR2 YFSETQ. V lost 3 bases, J lost 2 bases, and 6 bases stayed unmatched. The length of the CDR3 is 17 residues. The CDR3 spells CASSSPTSGGYTDTQYF. In DNA form, the CDR3 reads TGCGCCAGCAGCTCCCCGACTAGCGGGGGGTACACAGATACGCAGTATTTT. Together with reference TRBV5-1 and TRBJ2-3, the CDR3 gives the full variable domain: KAGVTQTPRYLIKTRGQQVTLSCSPISGHRSVSWYQQTPGQGLQFLFEYFSETQRNKGNFPGRFSGRQFSNSRSEMNVSTLELGDSALYLCASSSPTSGGYTDTQYFGPGTRLTVL.

With regard to this clonotype: A junction boundary mismatches the germline segment, possibly from a read error. The rearrangement uses TRBV7-2 and TRBJ1-1; D perhaps matches TRBD1 (6 bases). Germline V gene data show CDR1 as SGHTA and CDR2 as FQGNSA. CDR3 length: 13 amino acids. CDR3 in amino acids: CAGRGLVATEAFF. CDR3 in DNA: TGTGCCGGCAGGGGACTGGTAGCGACCGAAGCTTTCTTT.

The J gene is TRBJ1-2, the V gene TRBV12-3 or TRBV12-4, with unresolved D. The CDR3 has 13 amino acids. Between the trimmed V and J ends, which lost 7 bases and 1 base, there was a span of 10 bases. CDR3 DNA: TGTGCCAGCACCTCCTACCTTAACTATGGCTACACCTTC. Translating gives CASTSYLNYGYTF.

V is TRBV4-1 and J is TRBJ2-1, with unresolved D. Trimming removed 1 base at V and 2 bases at J, with 9 bases between. The germline V gene has CDR1 MGHRA and CDR2 YSYEKL. The CDR3 has 15 residues. CDR3 sequence (DNA): TGCGCCAGCAGCCAAGGCAGGTCCCCCTACAATGAGCAGTTCTTC. Its protein product is CASSQGRSPYNEQFF.

This chain uses TRBV5-1 with TRBJ2-1; D not resolved. This CDR3 region has 15 residues. The V end lost 5 bases, the J end lost 0 bases, and 12 bases lay between the germline ends. Germline V gives CDR1 SGHRS, CDR2 YFSETQ. CDR3 sequence reads: CASSEDVLSYNEQFF. As DNA, the CDR3 is TGCGCCAGCAGTGAAGACGTTCTCTCCTACAATGAGCAGTTCTTC.

Only a few counts were recorded for this clonotype. This CDR3 reads CASSYGVAGGYNEQFF. The CDR3 DNA sequence: TGTGCCAGCAGTTACGGGGTAGCGGGAGGTTACAATGAGCAGTTCTTC. The V gene is TRBV6-2 or TRBV6-3, the J gene TRBJ2-1; 10 positions match TRBD2. Germline V lookup: CDR1 MNHEY, CDR2 SVGEGT. The CDR3 consists of 16 residues. After removal of 2 bases from V and 4 bases from J, the junction contained 5 bases not matched to a gene.

Remarks on this clonotype: One junction end disagrees with the germline gene, perhaps due to a read error. The chain is built from TRBV20-1 and TRBJ2-1; TRBD2 agrees at 8 bases. This CDR3 spans 16 amino acids. CDR1 is DFQATT and CDR2 is SNEGSKA in the germline V gene (reference sequence). The DNA for the CDR3 is TGCAGTGCTAGAGTCCCGAAGGGCGGGGGGATCAATGAGCAGTCCTTC. Residues: CSARVPKGGGINEQSF.

The chain has TRBV20-1 and TRBJ1-5; tentatively, D is TRBD1 (5 bases). The length of the CDR3 is 12 residues. CDR1 DFQATT and CDR2 SNEGSKA come from the germline V gene (reference sequence). V was clipped by 6 bases and J by 10 bases, with 16 bases between them. The CDR3 bases are TGCAGTGCCCGGGGACCCGCATCACCCCAGCATTTT. Translating it yields CSARGPASPQHF.

The V gene is TRBV29-1, the J gene TRBJ2-1, with D possibly being TRBD1 or TRBD2 (6 bases each). CDR3 length: 12 amino acids. Between the trimmed V and J ends, which lost 8 bases and 7 bases, there was a span of 15 bases. CDR1 and CDR2 (germline): SQVTM, ANQGSEA. The CDR3 DNA follows: TGCAGCCACCGGGGGCGGCTAAATGAGCAGTTCTTC. Translating gives CSHRGRLNEQFF.

This clonotype was recorded at least ten times. The chain is built from TRBV12-3 or TRBV12-4 and TRBJ2-7; 9 bases are a match to TRBD2. The CDR3 loop spans 15 amino acids. Losses at the gene ends were 5 bases for V and 3 bases for J; bases not matched to a gene: 8. The CDR3 spells CASSTAGTSRYEQYF. The CDR3 DNA is TGTGCCAGCAGTACCGCCGGGACTAGCCGCTACGAGCAGTACTTC.

This clonotype has a handful of counts. An end of the junction does not agree with germline; a read error may underlie this. V is TRBV7-2 and J is TRBJ1-5; D unresolved. From germline, CDR1 is SGHTA and CDR2 FQGNSA. The CDR3 is 15 residues long. The CDR3: CASSLGGFGVQPRHF. The CDR3 DNA reads as TGTGCCAGCAGCTTAGGGGGTTTCGGGGTTCAGCCCCGGCATTTT. The complete variable domain, with remaining parts taken from reference TRBV7-2 and TRBJ1-5, reads GAGVSQSPSNKVTEKGKDVELRCDPISGHTALYWYRQSLGQGLEFLIYFQGNSAPDKSGLPSDRFSAERTGGSVSTLTIQRTQQEDSAVYLCASSLGGFGVQPRHFGDGTRLSIL.

Many counts were recorded for this clonotype. The rearrangement links TRBV7-8 to TRBJ2-7; 8 positions agree with TRBD1. Germline values: CDR1 SGHVS, CDR2 FQNEAQ. Trimming cost V 6 bases and J 2 bases; bases outside gene matches: 6. The CDR3 spans 14 residues. The CDR3 DNA sequence: TGTGCCAGCAGTACGGACAGGGTCCCCTACGAGCAGTACTTC. Its translation: CASSTDRVPYEQYF.

This clonotype appeared many times. This chain links TRBV11-2 with TRBJ2-7; D is ambiguous. Germline V lookup: CDR1 SGHAT, CDR2 FQNNGV. The germline V and J ends were trimmed by 1 base and 1 base, with 5 bases remaining between them. The length of the CDR3 is 13 residues. CDR3 in DNA: TGTGCCAGCAGCTTAGTTTTGTCCTACGAGCAGTACTTC. This translates into CASSLVLSYEQYF.

This clonotype was observed once. J is TRBJ1-3 and V is TRBV14; the D is unclear. The germline V and J ends were trimmed by 4 bases and 0 bases, with 7 bases remaining between them. The length of the CDR3 is 14 residues. Germline CDR1 SGHDN, CDR2 FVKESK. The CDR3 coding sequence is TGTGCCAGCAGCCGAGTATTCTCTGGAAACACCATATATTTT. Its protein product is CASSRVFSGNTIYF.

This clonotype was seen ten or more times. This chain joins TRBV2 and TRBJ2-5; tentative D call: TRBD2 (5 bases). The CDR3 has 15 amino acids. The ends were cut back, 2 bases at V and 5 bases at J, with 15 bases in the middle. The germline V gene has CDR1 SNHLY and CDR2 FYNNEI. The CDR3 nucleotides read TGTGCCAGCAGTGAAATTAAGTCTAGCACGGAGACCCAGTACTTC. It yields the protein CASSEIKSSTETQYF. Supplemented by reference TRBV2 and TRBJ2-5, the full variable domain reads EPEVTQTPSHQVTQMGQEVILRCVPISNHLYFYWYRQILGQKVEFLVSFYNNEISEKSEIFDDQFSVERPDGSNFTLKIRSTKLEDSAMYFCASSEIKSSTETQYFGPGTRLLVL.

This clonotype has at least ten counts. J is TRBJ1-6 and V is TRBV7-2, with D possibly being TRBD1 (5 bases). Germline lookup yields CDR1 SGHTA and CDR2 FQGNSA. The CDR3 is made up of 15 amino acids. V lost 1 base to trimming and J lost 9 bases, with 13 bases between them. Here the CDR3 reads CASSLGAGSSSPLHF. Here the CDR3 DNA reads TGTGCCAGCAGCTTAGGGGCAGGGTCTAGTTCACCCCTCCACTTT.

The chain has TRBV30 and TRBJ2-5; 8 positions match TRBD1. The CDR3 consists of 12 residues. Unmatched junction bases numbered 2, after V lost 7 bases and J lost 1 base. Germline V gene data show CDR1 as GTSNPN and CDR2 as SVGIG (reference sequence). The DNA for the CDR3 is TGTGCCTTGACAGGGGTCCAAGAGACCCAGTACTTC. Its protein product is CALTGVQETQYF.

This clonotype appeared many times. This rearrangement joins TRBV12-3 or TRBV12-4 to TRBJ1-3; maybe TRBD1 (6 bases). The CDR3 covers 16 residues. Deletions cut 2 bases from V and 0 bases from J, with 11 bases between. Here the CDR3 DNA reads TGTGCCAGCAGTTTACAGGGGCTTGGCTCTGGAAACACCATATATTTT. Its protein product is CASSLQGLGSGNTIYF.

A remark on this clonotype: A junction boundary mismatches the germline segment, possibly from a read error. The chain uses TRBV12-3 or TRBV12-4 and TRBJ2-1; D is perhaps TRBD2 (5 bases). The CDR3 has 13 residues. The CDR3 nucleotides read TGTGCCAGCAGTTTACACGCGGGCAAGGAGCAGGTCTTC. Translated: CASSLHAGKEQVF.

The chain joins TRBV25-1 to TRBJ1-3; TRBD1 might be the D (5 bases). V lost 5 bases to trimming and J lost 0 bases, with 14 bases between them. CDR3 length: 16 residues. Germline CDR1 is MGHDK and CDR2 is SYGVNS. DNA of the CDR3: TGTGCCAGCAGTAAACCGACAGATATCTCTGGAAACACCATATATTTT. This sequence encodes CASSKPTDISGNTIYF.

This clonotype has more than one count but fewer than ten. The J gene is TRBJ1-6, the V gene TRBV4-3, with 7 bases matching TRBD1. The germline gives CDR1 LGHNA, CDR2 YSLEER. Trimming removed 1 base from V and 9 bases from J; junction bases left unmatched: 6. The CDR3 spans 15 residues. In nucleotides, the CDR3 is TGCGCCAGCAGCCAAGTGTTAGGGGGCAGTTCACCCCTCCACTTT. This translates into CASSQVLGGSSPLHF.

This clonotype was recorded only once. V usage is TRBV11-2 and J usage is TRBJ1-1, with unresolved D. CDR1 is SGHAT, CDR2 FQNNGV, per germline. Trimming stripped 0 bases from V and 5 bases from J, with 16 bases between. The CDR3 runs 16 residues. CDR3 in amino acids: CASSLELRVRETEAFF. The CDR3 DNA sequence: TGTGCCAGCAGCTTAGAACTTCGGGTGCGGGAAACTGAAGCTTTCTTT.

About this clonotype itself: This may stem from a read error, because a much larger clone lies one nucleotide away. The V call is TRBV4-2, the J call TRBJ1-1; D is unclear. Looked up from germline, CDR1 is LGHNA and CDR2 is YNFKEQ. This CDR3 is 11 amino acids long. The CDR3 here is CASSEDGLAFF. The DNA for the CDR3 is TGTGCCAGCAGCGAAGATGGTCTGGCTTTCTTT.

This clonotype has a count of ten or more. The J gene is TRBJ1-4, the V gene TRBV4-2; no clear D. The CDR3 sequence is 13 residues long. Germline values: CDR1 LGHNA, CDR2 YNFKEQ. V lost 0 bases and J lost 13, with 12 bases in between. The DNA for the CDR3 is TGTGCCAGCAGCCAAGAGCAGCCACAGCCACTGTTTTTT. This codes for CASSQEQPQPLFF.

About this clonotype itself: The conserved final phenylalanine or tryptophan is absent from the CDR3, which likely points to a read error. This chain links TRBV7-2 with TRBJ2-5; D gene uncertain. The CDR3 consists of 19 residues. Germline CDR1 SGHTA, CDR2 FQGNSA. CDR3 DNA: TGTGCCAGCAGCCCGAGACACCTCCGTACCATGGTAGTCAAAGAGTCCCAGTACTCC. It codes for CASSPRHLRTMVVKESQYS.

This clonotype was found a few times. The genes are TRBV3-1 and TRBJ1-6; TRBD1 is a possible D gene (5 bases). CDR1 is LGHDT and CDR2 is YNNKEL in the germline V gene (reference sequence). CDR3 length equals 17 residues. V dropped 1 base and J dropped 9 bases, with 19 bases sitting between them. The CDR3 DNA follows: TGTGCCAGCAGCCAAGGGGGACTGGGACCGGGGGGTTCACCCCTCCACTTT. Translation gives CASSQGGLGPGGSPLHF.

This clonotype was counted between two and nine times. The J gene is TRBJ2-1, the V gene TRBV4-1, with D tentatively TRBD1 (5 bases). Germline-derived CDR1 and CDR2 are MGHRA and YSYEKL. The CDR3 runs 20 residues. The V and J ends lost 0 bases and 4 bases respectively, with 25 bases between them. The CDR3 sequence: CASSQDPRVERQHAYNEQFF. DNA for the CDR3: TGCGCCAGCAGCCAAGACCCCCGGGTGGAGAGACAGCATGCGTACAATGAGCAGTTCTTC.

The chain is built from TRBV5-1 and TRBJ2-1; D might be TRBD1 (5 bases). This CDR3 comprises 14 residues. The V gene lost 0 bases and the J gene lost 6 bases, with 10 bases spanning the gap. Germline values: CDR1 SGHRS, CDR2 YFSETQ. CDR3 protein: CASSLVGAINEQFF. DNA of the CDR3: TGCGCCAGCAGCTTGGTTGGGGCGATCAATGAGCAGTTCTTC.